Here is one T cell receptor beta chain with its context. V lost 8 bases and J lost 1, with 17 bases in between. Per the germline V gene, CDR1 is PRHDT and CDR2 is FYEKMQ (reference sequence). The CDR3 is made up of 16 amino acids. TCRdb's table, derived via immunoSEQ multiplex PCR, lists solely in-frame clones and lacks some. The sample has roughly 100,000 clones; around 88% are singletons. The data derive from a study of control samples from healthy donors and cancer patients. The chain combines TRBV13 with TRBJ2-2; perhaps D is TRBD1 or TRBD2 (5 bases each). The TCR sequence derives from a man aged 55 to 69 with lung cancer. The sequencing input was PBMCs. This chain's CDR3 is CASAPWGSKNTGELFF. The CDR3, as DNA: TGTGCCAGCGCCCCATGGGGGTCTAAGAACACCGGGGAGCTGTTTTTT.